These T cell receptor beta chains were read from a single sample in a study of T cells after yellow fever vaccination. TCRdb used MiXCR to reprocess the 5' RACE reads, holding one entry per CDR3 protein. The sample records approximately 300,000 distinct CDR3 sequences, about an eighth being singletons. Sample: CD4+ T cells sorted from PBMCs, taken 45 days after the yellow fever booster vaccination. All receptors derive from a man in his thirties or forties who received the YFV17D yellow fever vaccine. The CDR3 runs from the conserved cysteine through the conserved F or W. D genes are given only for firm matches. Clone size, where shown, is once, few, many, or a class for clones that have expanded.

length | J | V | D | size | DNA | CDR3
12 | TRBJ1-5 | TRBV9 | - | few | TGTGCCAGCAGCGCCCCCCGGCAGCCCCAGCATTTT | CASSAPRQPQHF
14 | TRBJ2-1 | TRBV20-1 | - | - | TGCAGTGCTAGTGAGGGAGGTGTCATCAATGAGCAGTTCTTC | CSASEGGVINEQFF
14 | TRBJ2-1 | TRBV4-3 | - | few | TGCGCCAGCAGCCAAGTCGGCAGTTACAATGAGCAGTTCTTC | CASSQVGSYNEQFF
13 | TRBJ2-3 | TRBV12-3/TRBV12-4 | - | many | TGTGCCAGCAGTTTCCCAGGGGCCGAAACGCAGTATTTT | CASSFPGAETQYF
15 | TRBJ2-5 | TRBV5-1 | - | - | TGCGCCAGCAGCTTGGGCCCGGCGCAACAAGAGACCCAGTACTTC | CASSLGPAQQETQYF
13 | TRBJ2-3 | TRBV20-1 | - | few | TGCAGTGCTAGGACGGGCGCCACAGATACGCAGTATTTT | CSARTGATDTQYF
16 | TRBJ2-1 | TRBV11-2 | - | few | TGTGCCAGCAGCTTAGACGGTTTAAGGGAGTACAATGAGCAGTTCTTC | CASSLDGLREYNEQFF
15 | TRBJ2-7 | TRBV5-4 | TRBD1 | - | TGTGCCACCGCGGTAGGGGGCTTAAGATCCTACGAGCAGTACTTC | CATAVGGLRSYEQYF
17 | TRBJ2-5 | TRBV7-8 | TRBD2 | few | TGTGCAGCCTCTAAGGGTCGTCGGCGGGAGGGCGGAGAGACCCAGTACTTC | CAASKGRRREGGETQYF
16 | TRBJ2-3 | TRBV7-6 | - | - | TGTGCCAGCAGCCCCCTCCTCCAGCGGAGCACAGATACGCAGTATTTT | CASSPLLQRSTDTQYF
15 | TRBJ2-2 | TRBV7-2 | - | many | TGTGCCAGCAGCTTCAGCAGTTTGAACACCGGGGAGCTGTTTTTT | CASSFSSLNTGELFF
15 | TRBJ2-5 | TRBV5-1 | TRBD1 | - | TGCGCCAGCAGCGTACAGGGGGCGGCGCGGGAGACCCAGTACTTC | CASSVQGAARETQYF
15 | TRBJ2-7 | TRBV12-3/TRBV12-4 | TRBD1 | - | TGTGCCAGCAGTTTCTTGGACAGGAGCTCCTACGAGCAGTACTTC | CASSFLDRSSYEQYF
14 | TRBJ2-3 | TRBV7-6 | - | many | TGTGCCAGCAGCTGGACCGAGGGTTCCGATACGCAGTATTTT | CASSWTEGSDTQYF
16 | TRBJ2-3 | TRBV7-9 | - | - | TGTGCCAGCAGCTCGACCCAAAGAGGGTGGCAAGATACGCAGTATTTT | CASSSTQRGWQDTQYF
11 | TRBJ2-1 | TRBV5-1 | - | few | TGCGCCAGCAGCCCCCAGCGAGAGCAGTTCTTC | CASSPQREQFF
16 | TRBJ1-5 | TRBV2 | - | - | TGTGCCAGCAGTGAAGGCGGGGGCGGGAGAGATCAGCCCCAGCATTTT | CASSEGGGGRDQPQHF
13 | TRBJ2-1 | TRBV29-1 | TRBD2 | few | TGCAGCGTAACACGACTAGCGGGAAATGAGCAGTTCTTC | CSVTRLAGNEQFF
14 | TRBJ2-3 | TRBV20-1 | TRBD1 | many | TGCAGTGCTCCCCGGGACAGGGTGACAGATACGCAGTATTTT | CSAPRDRVTDTQYF
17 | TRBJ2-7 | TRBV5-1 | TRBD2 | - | TGCGCCAGCAGCTTGGAGCCCAGCGGGAGGGCCGTTGCCGAGCAGTACTTC | CASSLEPSGRAVAEQYF
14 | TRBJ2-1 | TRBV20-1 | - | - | TGCAGTGCACCGACTAGGGTCTCCTACAATGAGCAGTTCTTC | CSAPTRVSYNEQFF
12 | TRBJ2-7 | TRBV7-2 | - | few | TGTGCCAGCAGGGGGTTACGCTACGAGCAGTACTTC | CASRGLRYEQYF
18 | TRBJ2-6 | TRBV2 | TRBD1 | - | TGTGCCATCAGTTTAACAGCCGGGACAGCCTCTGGGGCCAACGTCCTGACTTTC | CAISLTAGTASGANVLTF
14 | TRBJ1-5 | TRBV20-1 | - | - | TGCAGTGCTAGAGATTTGGACCGTAATCAGCCCCAGCATTTT | CSARDLDRNQPQHF
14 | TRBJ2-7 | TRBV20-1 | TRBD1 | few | TGCAGTGCTAGAGACGTCCGGGACAGCTACGAGCAGTACTTC | CSARDVRDSYEQYF
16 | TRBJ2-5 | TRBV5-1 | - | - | TGCGCCAGCAGCTTGGACCGGATTCGAGGGGGGGAGACCCAGTACTTC | CASSLDRIRGGETQYF
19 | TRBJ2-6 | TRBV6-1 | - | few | TGTGCCAGCAGTAAAAGGACTCCGGGACTGATCTCTGGGGCCAACGTCCTGACTTTC | CASSKRTPGLISGANVLTF
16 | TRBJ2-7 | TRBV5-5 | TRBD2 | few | TGTGCCAGCAGCTTGGGTCCGGGACTAGCGGGAGACGAGCAGTACTTC | CASSLGPGLAGDEQYF
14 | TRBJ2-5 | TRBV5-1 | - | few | TGCGCCAGCAGCTTTCCCGACAGAGAAGAGACCCAGTACTTC | CASSFPDREETQYF
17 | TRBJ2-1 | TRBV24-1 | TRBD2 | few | TGTGCCACCAGTGATCCCCTGACTAGCCGATCCTACAATGAGCAGTTCTTC | CATSDPLTSRSYNEQFF
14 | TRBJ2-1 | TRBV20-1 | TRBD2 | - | TGCAGTGCTAGAGGCGGGACTAGGCGACAGGAGCAGTTCTTC | CSARGGTRRQEQFF
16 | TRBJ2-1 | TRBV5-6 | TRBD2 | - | TGTGCCAGCAGCTTGGCCGAGCTAGCGGGAGGCGATGAGCAGTTCTTC | CASSLAELAGGDEQFF
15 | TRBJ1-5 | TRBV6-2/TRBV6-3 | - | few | TGTGCCAGCAGTTACGGGCAGGCCAACAATCAGCCCCAGCATTTT | CASSYGQANNQPQHF
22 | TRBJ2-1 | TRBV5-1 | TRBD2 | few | TGCGCCAGCAGCTTCGTCCCGGGACTAGGGGAAGATCCGACTTCATCCTACAATGAGCAGTTCTTC | CASSFVPGLGEDPTSSYNEQFF
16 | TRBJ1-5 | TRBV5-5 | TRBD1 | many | TGTGCCAGCAGCCCCGGGACAGGGGTTCCGGAGCAGCCCCAGCATTTT | CASSPGTGVPEQPQHF
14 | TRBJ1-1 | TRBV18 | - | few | TGTGCCAGCTCACCTTGGCGGTCCGGAACTGAAGCTTTCTTT | CASSPWRSGTEAFF
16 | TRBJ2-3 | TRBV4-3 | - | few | TGCGCCAGCAGCCAAGATCGGTCCAGGGTAGCAGATACGCAGTATTTT | CASSQDRSRVADTQYF
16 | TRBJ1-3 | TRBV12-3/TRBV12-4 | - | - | TGTGCCAGCAGTTTGGGGGGCGTCCCAGGCGGAAACACCATATATTTT | CASSLGGVPGGNTIYF
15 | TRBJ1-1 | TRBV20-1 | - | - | TGCAGTGCCCTAGTAGTGGGGAGGGGATCCACTGAAGCTTTCTTT | CSALVVGRGSTEAFF
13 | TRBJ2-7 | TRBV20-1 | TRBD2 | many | TGCAGTGCTCCCCGGCTAGCGGGCGAAGAGCAGTACTTC | CSAPRLAGEEQYF
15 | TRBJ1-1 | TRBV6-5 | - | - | TGTGCCAGCAGTTACTTAACCAACACCGGGAGGGAAGCTTTCTTT | CASSYLTNTGREAFF
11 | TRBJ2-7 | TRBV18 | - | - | TGTGCCAGCTCCGAGGGGGAAGAGCAGTACTTC | CASSEGEEQYF
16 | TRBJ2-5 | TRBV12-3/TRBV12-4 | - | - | TGTGCCAGCAGTCCTGGGGCCTGGGGTTTCGGGGAGACCCAGTACTTC | CASSPGAWGFGETQYF
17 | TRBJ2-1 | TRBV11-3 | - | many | TGTGCCAGCAGCTTCACCGGGGTTGGCCGACGAAACGATGAGCAGTTCTTC | CASSFTGVGRRNDEQFF
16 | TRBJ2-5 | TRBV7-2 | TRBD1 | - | TGTGCCAGCAGCCCAGGTGCGGGACAGGGCCGAGAGACCCAGTACTTC | CASSPGAGQGRETQYF
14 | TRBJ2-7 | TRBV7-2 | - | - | TGTGCCAGCAGCTTAGATCGGGGGTGGTACGAGCAGTACTTC | CASSLDRGWYEQYF
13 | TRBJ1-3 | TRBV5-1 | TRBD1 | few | TGCGCCAGTGGGACAGGGTCTGGAAACACCATATATTTT | CASGTGSGNTIYF
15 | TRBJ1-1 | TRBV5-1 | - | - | TGCGCCAGCAGCTTGGCGGCAGGGTACGGCACTGAAGCTTTCTTT | CASSLAAGYGTEAFF
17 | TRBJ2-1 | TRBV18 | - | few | TGTGCCAGCTCACCACCGTTGGTAGGCCCTTCCTACAATGAGCAGTTCTTC | CASSPPLVGPSYNEQFF
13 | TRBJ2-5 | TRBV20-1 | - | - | TGCAGTGCTAGTGGGCACGGCAAAGAGACCCAGTACTTC | CSASGHGKETQYF
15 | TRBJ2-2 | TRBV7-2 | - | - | TGTGCCAGCAGCTTCATACAGGTTGTTGCCGGGGAGCTGTTTTTT | CASSFIQVVAGELFF
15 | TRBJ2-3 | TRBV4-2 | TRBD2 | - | TGTGCCAGCAGCCTCCTTAGCGGGAGCTCAGATACGCAGTATTTT | CASSLLSGSSDTQYF
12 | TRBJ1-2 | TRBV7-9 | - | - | TGTGCCAGCAGCCCACAGTCGGTCGGCTACACCTTC | CASSPQSVGYTF